The clone carrying this TCR beta chain was observed once. In the original analysis: Amplification with reference gene primers provided the estimates of nucleated cell counts. TCRdb's table, derived via immunoSEQ multiplex PCR, lists solely in-frame clones and lacks some. Clonal size and the V and J genes are those of that table, whereas D and trimming came from the DNA. The sample consists of 150,000 to 180,000 clones, approximately 90% of them appearing once. Germline CDR1 and CDR2: KGHSH and LQKENI. The CDR3 is made up of 16 amino acids. V lost 6 bases to trimming and J lost 2 bases; unmatched junction nucleotides: 8. The sample belongs to a study of blood T cell repertoires in COVID-19. Study details: COVID-19 samples from acute and convalescent phases originated in the United States, Italy and Spain. Sample material is recorded as cDNA or gDNA derived from T cells, B-cell-depleted T cells, or PBMCs.

The V gene is TRBV18, the J gene TRBJ2-2, with TRBD2 identical over 8 bases. The sample consisted of peripheral blood. This TCR came from a woman in her forties with acute or convalescent COVID-19. The CDR3 DNA reads TGTGCCAGCTCCCCAAACGGGAGGGCCAACACCGGGGAGCTGTTTTTT. This sequence encodes CASSPNGRANTGELFF.